The entry below gives a single T cell receptor beta chain sequence along with its context. The data derive from a study of patients and donors after allogeneic stem cell transplantation. TCRdb reprocessed the RT-PCR reads with MiXCR, giving one entry per CDR3 protein. The sample has 90,000 to 130,000 distinct CDR3 sequences; less than 45% are singletons. Germline values: CDR1 SGHNT, CDR2 YENEEA. The CDR3 runs 15 residues. V trimming: 4 bases; J trimming: 0 bases; junction bases outside the gene matches: 3. The sequence was obtained from a human donor who was either an allogeneic HSCT recipient or a stem cell or donor lymphocyte infusion donor (not recorded which). It is not recorded whose cells these are; they may come from a transplant donor. The sequenced sample consisted of blood, either unsorted or a sorted T cell fraction (not recorded which). J is TRBJ2-7 and V is TRBV11-3, with 10 bases identical to TRBD2. The CDR3 DNA reads TGTGCCAGCAGCTCTAGGACTAGCGGCTCCTACGAGCAGTACTTC. It codes for CASSSRTSGSYEQYF.